This TCR beta chain comes out of a study of neoadjuvant anti-PD-1 for oral cavity cancer. Turning to the study itself: Around day 43, patients without progression received a fourth nivolumab dose before surgery.

The repertoire was sequenced with immunoSEQ multiplex PCR; TCRdb's copy has only in-frame clones and lacks some. The sample shows around 13,000 clones, around two thirds of them seen only once. CDR1 GTSNPN and CDR2 SVGIG come from the germline V gene (reference sequence). This CDR3 region has 15 residues. Between the trimmed V and J ends, which lost 3 bases and 1 base, there was a span of 13 bases. These newly diagnosed stage II-IVA oral cavity squamous cell carcinoma patients had no prior systemic or radiation treatment. This sample comprised PBMCs, obtained before nivolumab (anti-PD-1) treatment. The chain uses TRBV30 and TRBJ2-1; the D gene is possibly TRBD2 (5 bases). This sequence was found in a person aged 35 to 85 with oral cavity squamous cell carcinoma. The CDR3 here is CAWRAGTGSYNEQFF. CDR3 sequence (DNA): TGTGCCTGGAGGGCAGGTACGGGATCCTACAATGAGCAGTTCTTC.